Following are 17 T cell receptor beta chains from one sample sequenced in a study of cytomegalovirus exposure and HLA in healthy donors. The table came from immunoSEQ multiplex PCR; TCRdb's copy has only in-frame clones and leaves some out. The sample consists of 95,000 to 150,000 clones, about 96% of them appearing once. Input material: PBMCs. Receptors originate from a man aged 18 to 29 in good health and CMV-seronegative.

This clone appeared a single time. This chain uses TRBV5-1 with TRBJ2-7; 8 positions match TRBD2. This CDR3 is 15 amino acids long. V shed 4 bases, J shed 3 bases, and the junction held 9 bases outside the gene matches. Germline CDR1 is SGHRS and CDR2 is YFSETQ. CDR3 sequence (DNA): TGCGCCAGCAGCCCGATCGGGGGGGGCAACTACGAGCAGTACTTC. Translation: CASSPIGGGNYEQYF.

This clone was picked up one time. J is TRBJ1-1 and V is TRBV5-4; D uncertain. The CDR3 is 18 amino acids. The V end was cut by 4 bases, the J end by 2 bases, with 24 bases between. CDR1 and CDR2 (germline): SGHNT, YYREEE (reference sequence). The CDR3 loop is CASSPSTTPVLGNTEAFF. As DNA, the CDR3 is TGTGCCAGCAGCCCCTCGACTACCCCCGTTTTGGGAAACACTGAAGCTTTCTTT.

This clone has a single count. This rearrangement joins TRBV7-2 to TRBJ1-4; 9 nucleotides match TRBD1. V trimming: 5 bases; J trimming: 6 bases; junction bases outside the gene matches: 4. The CDR3 has 14 amino acids. CDR1 and CDR2 (germline): SGHTA, FQGNSA. Written as DNA, the CDR3 is TGTGCCAGCAGCGCACAGGGGGCCTATGAAAAACTGTTTTTT. It yields the protein CASSAQGAYEKLFF.

This clone was seen once. The V gene is TRBV11-3, the J gene TRBJ2-1; TRBD1 is a possible D gene (5 bases). Trimming shortened V by 4 bases and J by 0 bases, and 10 bases separated the two germline ends. Germline values: CDR1 SGHNT, CDR2 YENEEA. This CDR3 comprises 15 residues. CDR3 sequence (DNA): TGTGCCAGCAGCTCTGACAGCAGCTCCTACAATGAGCAGTTCTTC. Amino acid sequence: CASSSDSSSYNEQFF.

The rearrangement links TRBV5-4 to TRBJ2-7, with D possibly TRBD2 on 6 matching bases. The CDR3 runs to 14 residues. In germline, CDR1 is SGHNT, CDR2 YYREEE (reference sequence). The V end was cut by 7 bases, the J end by 6 bases, with 20 bases between. The CDR3 DNA reads as TGTGCCAGCCGCCCGGACTACCCGATGGGCGAGCAGTACTTC. The encoded protein is CASRPDYPMGEQYF.

The chain recombines TRBV13 with TRBJ2-2; D gene unclear. V lost 2 bases and J lost 9, with 7 bases in between. This CDR3 spans 12 amino acids. The germline V gene encodes CDR1 PRHDT and CDR2 FYEKMQ (reference sequence). This chain's CDR3 is CASSLSDRELFF. The CDR3 region has the DNA TGTGCCAGCAGCTTAAGCGACCGGGAGCTGTTTTTT.

The CDR3 sequence is CASSPAFGAQAFF. The DNA of the CDR3 is TGTGCCAGCAGCCCGGCCTTTGGGGCCCAAGCTTTCTTT. The genes are TRBV7-9 and TRBJ1-1; a weak D match, TRBD1 (5 bases). The CDR3 is 13 amino acids. Trimming shortened V by 5 bases and J by 9 bases, and 16 bases separated the two germline ends. Per germline, CDR1 SEHNR and CDR2 FQNEAQ (reference sequence).

CDR3 sequence reads: CASSQDIGDSGNTIYF. The CDR3 region has the DNA TGCGCCAGCAGCCAAGATATCGGTGACTCTGGAAACACCATATATTTT. V usage is TRBV4-3 and J usage is TRBJ1-3, with D unclear. Germline CDR1 and CDR2: LGHNA and YSLEER. Trimming left V 0 bases short and J 0 bases short, with 9 bases between. The CDR3 length is 16 residues.

This clone was observed a single time. The chain links TRBV28 to TRBJ2-2, with D possibly being TRBD2 (6 bases). The germline V and J ends were trimmed by 3 bases and 3 bases, with 14 bases remaining between them. Germline V gene sequence: CDR1 MDHEN, CDR2 SYDVKM. The CDR3 consists of 16 residues. The CDR3 DNA reads as TGTGCCAGCAGTTTTAGGGGCGGAGGGTACACCGGGGAGCTGTTTTTT. Its translation: CASSFRGGGYTGELFF. The whole variable domain, filled in from reference TRBV28 and TRBJ2-2, reads DVKVTQSSRYLVKRTGEKVFLECVQDMDHENMFWYRQDPGLGLRLIYFSYDVKMKEKGDIPEGYSVSREKKERFSLILESASTNQTSMYLCASSFRGGGYTGELFFGEGSRLTVL.

The chain recombines TRBV4-3 with TRBJ2-7; TRBD2 agrees at 12 bases. The CDR3 length is 18 residues. The germline gives CDR1 LGHNA, CDR2 YSLEER. V lost 4 bases, J lost 0 bases, and 10 bases stayed unmatched. CDR3 coding DNA: TGCGCCAGCAGCCGAGGACTAGCGGGGATAGGTAGCTCCTACGAGCAGTACTTC. It translates to CASSRGLAGIGSSYEQYF.

The chain links TRBV5-1 to TRBJ1-2; 8 bases line up with TRBD1. CDR3 length: 15 residues. V trimming: 1 base; J trimming: 3 bases; junction bases outside the gene matches: 5. The V gene's germline CDR1 is SGHRS and CDR2 YFSETQ. In nucleotides, the CDR3 is TGCGCCAGCAGCTTGAGGCAGGGGGCTGACTATGGCTACACCTTC. Translating it yields CASSLRQGADYGYTF.

The chain employs TRBV5-5 and TRBJ2-7, with 9 nucleotides matching TRBD2. There are 15 residues in the CDR3. V dropped 2 bases and J dropped 3; count of bases not matched to a gene: 6. The germline V gene encodes CDR1 SGHKS and CDR2 YYEKEE (reference sequence). CDR3 DNA sequence: TGTGCCAGCAGCTTCAGCACTAGCGGGTACTACGAGCAGTACTTC. Translated: CASSFSTSGYYEQYF.

The chain recombines TRBV6-6 with TRBJ2-7; TRBD1 aligns across 7 bases. After removal of 5 bases from V and 9 bases from J, the junction contained 16 bases not matched to a gene. This CDR3 is 15 amino acids long. Germline CDR1 and CDR2: MNHNY and SVGAGI (reference sequence). The CDR3 spells CASSPSSGQFLGQYF. The CDR3 nucleotides read TGTGCCAGCAGTCCCTCCTCGGGACAGTTTCTCGGGCAGTACTTC.

The rearrangement uses TRBV27 and TRBJ2-1; 11 bases fit TRBD2. V shed 2 bases, J shed 8 bases, and the junction held 5 bases outside the gene matches. The CDR3 spans 15 residues. The germline gives CDR1 MNHEY, CDR2 SMNVEV (reference sequence). CDR3 nucleotide sequence: TGTGCCAGCAGTTTAGGGTTAGCGGGGGGGGATGAGCAGTTCTTC. It encodes CASSLGLAGGDEQFF.

This clone appeared a single time. The rearrangement joins TRBV7-9 to TRBJ2-2; D is ambiguous. Trimming took 3 bases from V and 5 from J, leaving 4 bases between them. CDR3 length: 12 amino acids. Looked up from germline, CDR1 is SEHNR and CDR2 is FQNEAQ (reference sequence). CDR3 sequence reads: CASSFPTGELFF. DNA of the CDR3: TGTGCCAGCAGCTTTCCGACCGGGGAGCTGTTTTTT.

This chain uses TRBV27 with TRBJ1-5; D gene uncertain. The germline CDR1 and CDR2 sequences are MNHEY and SMNVEV (reference sequence). CDR3 size: 13 residues. Trimming left V 5 bases short and J 7 bases short, with 12 bases between. The CDR3 DNA is TGTGCCAGCAGTCCGCCCAACGAGCAGCCCCAGCATTTT. This encodes CASSPPNEQPQHF.

The chain carries TRBV4-3 and TRBJ2-7, with D possibly matching TRBD1 (6 bases). Per germline, CDR1 LGHNA and CDR2 YSLEER. This CDR3 has 14 residues. Trimming removed 0 bases at V and 3 bases at J, with 9 bases between. The CDR3 DNA reads TGCGCCAGCAGCCAAGACAGGACAGACTACGAGCAGTACTTC. Protein sequence: CASSQDRTDYEQYF.